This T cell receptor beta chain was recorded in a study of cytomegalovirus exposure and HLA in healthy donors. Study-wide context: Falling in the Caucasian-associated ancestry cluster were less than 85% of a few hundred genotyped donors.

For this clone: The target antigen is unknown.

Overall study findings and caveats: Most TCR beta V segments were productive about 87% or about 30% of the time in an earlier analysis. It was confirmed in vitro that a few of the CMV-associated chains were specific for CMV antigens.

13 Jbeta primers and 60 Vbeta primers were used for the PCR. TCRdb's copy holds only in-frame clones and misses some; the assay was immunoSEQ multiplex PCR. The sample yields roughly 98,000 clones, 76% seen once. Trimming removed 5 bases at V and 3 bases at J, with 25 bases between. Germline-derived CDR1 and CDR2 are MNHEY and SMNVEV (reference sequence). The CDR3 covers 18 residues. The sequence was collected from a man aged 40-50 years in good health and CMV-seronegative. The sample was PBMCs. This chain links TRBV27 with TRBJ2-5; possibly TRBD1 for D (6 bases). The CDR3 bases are TGTGCCAGCAGTCCTCATTGGACAGAGACTAATAAGAAAGAGACCCAGTACTTC. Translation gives CASSPHWTETNKKETQYF.